The 19 T cell receptor beta chains given below trace back to one sample, sequenced in a study of shared clonotypes between healthy human individuals. Using immunoSEQ multiplex PCR, the repertoire was profiled, and TCRdb retains in-frame clones only, with some absent. The table includes approximately 480,000 clones, 60% to 80% detected once. The sequenced sample consisted of PBMCs. These receptors originate from a woman aged 40 to 55 in good health. Some clones in this sample may be carry-over from other donors' samples.

The chain uses TRBV9 and TRBJ2-2; a possible D gene is TRBD2 (5 bases). Trimming took off 0 bases at V and 4 bases at J, with 10 bases between the two ends. Looked up from germline, CDR1 is SGDLS and CDR2 is YYNGEE. There are 15 residues in the CDR3. CDR3 residues: CASSVAGYGTGELFF. The CDR3 DNA is TGTGCCAGCAGCGTAGCGGGATACGGCACCGGGGAGCTGTTTTTT.

This clone was detected many times. The genes are TRBV11-2 and TRBJ2-7; D is possibly TRBD1 (6 bases). Trimming shortened V by 4 bases and J by 5 bases, and 21 bases separated the two germline ends. The CDR3 consists of 16 residues. Germline V gene lookup returns CDR1 SGHAT and CDR2 FQNNGV. The CDR3 nucleotides read TGTGCCAGCAGCTCTAATCCTTCCAGGGGTTCCAACGAGCAGTACTTC. This translates into CASSSNPSRGSNEQYF.

V usage is TRBV9 and J usage is TRBJ1-1; TRBD1 agrees at 7 bases. The CDR3 spans 15 residues. The junction had 11 bases not matched to a gene; V was cut back by 5 bases and J by 4 bases. Germline CDR1 and CDR2: SGDLS and YYNGEE. The CDR3 is CASSLTGSLGTEAFF. The CDR3 nucleotides read TGTGCCAGCAGTCTGACAGGGTCTTTGGGCACTGAAGCTTTCTTT.

The chain links TRBV30 to TRBJ2-1, with TRBD1 identical over 9 bases. V lost 1 base to trimming and J lost 4 bases; unmatched junction nucleotides: 5. This CDR3 contains 15 residues. Per the germline V gene, CDR1 is GTSNPN and CDR2 is SVGIG (reference sequence). The CDR3 here is CAWSDGQGPYNEQFF. The CDR3 coding sequence is TGTGCCTGGAGTGACGGACAGGGGCCGTACAATGAGCAGTTCTTC.

The V gene is TRBV7-9, the J gene TRBJ1-4, with D possibly TRBD1 on 6 matching bases. The CDR3 loop spans 14 amino acids. The germline CDR1 and CDR2 sequences are SEHNR and FQNEAQ (reference sequence). The V gene lost 0 bases and the J gene lost 15 bases, with 17 bases spanning the gap. CDR3 loop: CASSLASGGQGLFF. The DNA of the CDR3 is TGTGCCAGCAGCTTAGCTTCGGGGGGGCAAGGTTTGTTTTTT.

The rearrangement joins TRBV7-2 to TRBJ2-7, with 8 bases that match TRBD1. Germline V CDR1 and CDR2: SGHTA, FQGNSA. The CDR3 totals 15 residues. V was pared by 5 bases and J by 2 bases, with 8 bases of the junction left unmatched. In DNA form, the CDR3 reads TGTGCCAGCAGCAAGACAGGGGCAGTGGCCTACGAGCAGTACTTC. Translation: CASSKTGAVAYEQYF. The variable domain in full, with the rest retrieved from reference TRBV7-2 and TRBJ2-7, is GAGVSQSPSNKVTEKGKDVELRCDPISGHTALYWYRQSLGQGLEFLIYFQGNSAPDKSGLPSDRFSAERTGGSVSTLTIQRTQQEDSAVYLCASSKTGAVAYEQYFGPGTRLTVT.

The chain uses TRBV27 and TRBJ2-1; TRBD1 or TRBD2 may be the D gene (5 bases each). Trimming removed 4 bases from V and 6 bases from J, with 19 bases in between. This CDR3 spans 16 amino acids. Per germline, CDR1 MNHEY and CDR2 SMNVEV (reference sequence). Here the CDR3 reads CASSYAGTLRANEQFF. CDR3 coding DNA: TGTGCCAGCAGTTACGCCGGGACCCTCAGGGCCAATGAGCAGTTCTTC.

The CDR3 nucleotides are TGTGCCAGCTCACCACCGACGAAGTACAATGAGCAGTTCTTC. It encodes CASSPPTKYNEQFF. The chain joins TRBV18 to TRBJ2-1; no reliable D call. The germline V gene encodes CDR1 KGHSH and CDR2 LQKENI. CDR3 length equals 14 residues. With 0 bases removed from V and 4 bases from J, the gap between germline ends came to 7 bases.

The gene calls are TRBV19 and TRBJ1-2; possibly TRBD1 for D (6 bases). This CDR3 spans 13 amino acids. CDR1 is LNHDA and CDR2 is SQIVND in the germline V gene (reference sequence). V was cut by 5 bases and J by 3 bases, with 10 bases left in between. The CDR3 sequence is CASSRDIYYGYTF. DNA of the CDR3: TGTGCCAGTAGTCGGGACATCTACTATGGCTACACCTTC.

The V gene is TRBV10-3, the J gene TRBJ2-1, with TRBD1 matching 9 bases. Germline loops: CDR1 ENHRY, CDR2 SYGVKD. This CDR3 has 13 residues. The CDR3 loop is CAQGTGINNEQFF. CDR3 DNA sequence: TGTGCGCAGGGGACAGGGATAAACAATGAGCAGTTCTTC.

This rearrangement joins TRBV7-9 to TRBJ2-7; 8 positions match TRBD2. V lost 3 bases, J lost 0 bases, and 7 bases stayed unmatched. CDR1 and CDR2 (germline): SEHNR, FQNEAQ (reference sequence). The CDR3 sequence is 16 residues long. The CDR3 DNA is TGTGCCAGCAGCTTTTCTTGGCGGGAGGCCTCCTACGAGCAGTACTTC. The encoded protein is CASSFSWREASYEQYF.

The CDR3 sequence: CASSRLTGVGTGELFF. The CDR3 region has the DNA TGTGCCAGCAGTCGCCTCACAGGGGTAGGCACCGGGGAGCTGTTTTTT. The chain links TRBV27 to TRBJ2-2, with 7 bases identical to TRBD1. CDR3 length: 16 residues. The junction had 10 bases not matched to a gene; V was cut back by 5 bases and J by 4 bases. The V gene's germline CDR1 is MNHEY and CDR2 SMNVEV (reference sequence).

About this clone: This specimen includes other DNA sequences encoding the same CDR3. The V and J genes are TRBV28 and TRBJ2-2; 9 bases align to TRBD2. Germline CDR1 reads MDHEN; CDR2 reads SYDVKM. Trimming took 5 bases from V and 5 from J; bases not matched to a gene: 3. This CDR3 comprises 14 residues. The CDR3 DNA reads TGTGCCAGCAGTCCGGGACTAGCAACCGGGGAGCTGTTTTTT. This sequence encodes CASSPGLATGELFF. Full variable domain (outside the CDR3, taken from reference TRBV28 and TRBJ2-2): DVKVTQSSRYLVKRTGEKVFLECVQDMDHENMFWYRQDPGLGLRLIYFSYDVKMKEKGDIPEGYSVSREKKERFSLILESASTNQTSMYLCASSPGLATGELFFGEGSRLTVL.

The chain has TRBV10-2 and TRBJ2-3; D not resolved. Per the germline V gene, CDR1 is WSHSY and CDR2 is SAAADI. V lost 3 bases, J lost 0 bases, and 7 bases lay in between. The length of the CDR3 is 14 residues. CDR3 DNA sequence: TGCGCCAGCAGTGACCCAGGTAGCACAGATACGCAGTATTTT. Translation gives CASSDPGSTDTQYF.

This chain joins TRBV6-5 and TRBJ2-2, with a possible D match to TRBD1 (6 bases). V lost 6 bases, J lost 6 bases, and 14 bases lay in between. CDR3 length equals 14 residues. Germline CDR1 MNHEY, CDR2 SVGAGI. The chain's CDR3 is CASSPGTLPGELFF. The CDR3 DNA reads as TGTGCCAGCAGCCCCGGGACACTCCCCGGGGAGCTGTTTTTT.

The chain recombines TRBV5-6 with TRBJ2-5; the match to TRBD1 covers 9 bases. V was clipped by 4 bases and J by 2 bases; unmatched bases: 6. The CDR3 runs to 15 residues. CDR1 is SGHDT and CDR2 is YYEEEE in the germline V gene. The CDR3 is CASSMGQGRQETQYF. CDR3 bases: TGTGCCAGCAGCATGGGACAGGGACGACAAGAGACCCAGTACTTC.

This clone is a singleton in its sample. The same CDR3 is also encoded by other DNA sequences in this sample. The chain links TRBV5-1 to TRBJ2-5; D remains ambiguous. This CDR3 has 13 residues. Trimming shortened V by 0 bases and J by 3 bases, and 6 bases separated the two germline ends. Germline V gene lookup returns CDR1 SGHRS and CDR2 YFSETQ. CDR3 DNA: TGCGCCAGCAGCTTGGAAGCAGAAGAGACCCAGTACTTC. Its translation is CASSLEAEETQYF.

This clone turned up a few times. The chain is built from TRBV11-2 and TRBJ1-4, with TRBD1 matching 12 bases. This CDR3 comprises 15 residues. Trimming removed 5 bases from V and 7 bases from J; junction bases left unmatched: 5. Germline V gene sequence: CDR1 SGHAT, CDR2 FQNNGV. CDR3 residues: CASSAGTGGGEKLFF. The CDR3 region has the DNA TGTGCCAGCAGCGCCGGGACAGGGGGCGGTGAAAAACTGTTTTTT.

Note on this clone: Distinct nucleotide sequences in the sample also encode this CDR3. The V and J genes are TRBV11-3 and TRBJ2-1, with 10 nucleotides matching TRBD2. CDR3 length: 15 residues. The trim removed 1 base at V and 3 bases at J, leaving 0 bases unmatched. CDR1 SGHNT and CDR2 YENEEA come from the germline V gene. In DNA form, the CDR3 reads TGTGCCAGCAGCTTAGGGACTAGCGGCTACAATGAGCAGTTCTTC. The encoded protein is CASSLGTSGYNEQFF. The variable domain in full, completed from reference TRBV11-3 and TRBJ2-1, reads EAGVVQSPRYKIIEKKQPVAFWCNPISGHNTLYWYLQNLGQGPELLIRYENEEAVDDSQLPKDRFSAERLKGVDSTLKIQPAELGDSAVYLCASSLGTSGYNEQFFGPGTRLTVL.